The rows below give T cell receptor beta chains drawn from one sample of a study of CD8 T cells in Susac syndrome. TCRdb ran MiXCR on the immunoSEQ multiplex PCR reads and lists one entry per CDR3 protein. Among fewer than 200,000 distinct CDR3 sequences listed, around 95% were seen once. Sequenced input: CD8+ T cells from PBMCs. These receptors all come from a human donor with multiple sclerosis. Each CDR3 is given with its conserved first and last residue. The order of the fields is J gene, clone size, V gene, CDR3 protein. Clone size is given for some rows only: seen once, a few or many times, or a class if the clone is expanded.

J: TRBJ2-6; size: .; V: TRBV19; CDR3: CASSPWLWNSGANVLTF
J: TRBJ2-6; size: .; V: TRBV4-1; CDR3: CASSELSGANVLTF
J: TRBJ2-3; size: .; V: TRBV20-1; CDR3: CSARDHLAGGPTDTQYF
J: TRBJ2-2; size: .; V: TRBV9; CDR3: CASNPRRELAVTGELFF
J: TRBJ2-2; size: .; V: TRBV29-1; CDR3: CSVVPEGGELFF
J: TRBJ2-1; size: .; V: TRBV9; CDR3: CASSVGGGTSAYNEQFF
J: TRBJ2-1; size: .; V: TRBV16; CDR3: CASSRAGTSGIVEQFF
J: TRBJ1-2; size: .; V: TRBV29-1; CDR3: CSAPGEKGGYTF
J: TRBJ1-2; size: .; V: TRBV7-9; CDR3: CASSLPLQDGYTF
J: TRBJ1-2; size: .; V: TRBV27; CDR3: CASSSDRRGYTF
J: TRBJ2-7; size: .; V: TRBV27; CDR3: CAVSGTRGYEQYF
J: TRBJ1-1; size: once; V: TRBV7-9; CDR3: CASSYPGAPEAFF
J: TRBJ2-3; size: .; V: TRBV7-3; CDR3: CASSPAVSGSTDTQYF
J: TRBJ2-7; size: .; V: TRBV12-3/TRBV12-4; CDR3: CASSDGPTYEQYF
J: TRBJ2-6; size: .; V: TRBV2; CDR3: CASSDGGPSGANVLTF
J: TRBJ2-1; size: .; V: TRBV9; CDR3: CASSVAGASYNEQFF
J: TRBJ2-7; size: .; V: TRBV6-2/TRBV6-3; CDR3: CASSYGQGGTYEQYF
J: TRBJ2-1; size: .; V: TRBV13; CDR3: CASAGGDNEQFF
J: TRBJ2-1; size: .; V: TRBV27; CDR3: CASSLMAGFNNEQFF
J: TRBJ2-3; size: .; V: TRBV2; CDR3: CASSLVGSSTDTQYF
J: TRBJ1-5; size: .; V: TRBV23-1; CDR3: CASSQSSGQYNQPQHF
J: TRBJ1-1; size: .; V: TRBV27; CDR3: CASKGNLNTEAFF
J: TRBJ2-7; size: .; V: TRBV20-1; CDR3: CSATGTLRDEQYF